Following are 28 T cell receptor beta chains from one sample sequenced in a study of T cells in Graves' hyperthyroidism and ophthalmopathy. TCR beta CDR3 regions were amplified from RNA transcripts. The TCR CDR3 first-round RT-PCR relied on the HTBI primer set. TCRdb re-called the multiplex PCR reads with MiXCR, one entry per CDR3 protein. The table lists about 350,000 distinct CDR3 sequences, roughly 15% of them singletons. Sequencing was done on a sample of blood. All receptors derive from a woman in her sixties with Graves' ophthalmopathy.

This clonotype showed up many times. The chain joins TRBV30 to TRBJ1-2; D might be TRBD1 (5 bases). V was pared by 4 bases and J by 7 bases, with 16 bases between. Germline loops: CDR1 GTSNPN, CDR2 SVGIG (reference sequence). The CDR3 is 13 residues long. Written as DNA, the CDR3 is TGTGCCTGGACTTTGGGGGAGGACCGTGGCTACACCTTC. This encodes CAWTLGEDRGYTF. Drawing the rest from reference TRBV30 and TRBJ1-2, the complete variable domain is SQTIHQWPATLVQPVGSPLSLECTVEGTSNPNLYWYRQAAGRGLQLLFYSVGIGQISSEVPQNLSASRPQDRQFILSSKKLLLSDSGFYLCAWTLGEDRGYTFGSGTRLTVV.

This clonotype was found many times. The rearrangement joins TRBV6-1 to TRBJ2-7, with TRBD1 matching over 9 bases. Germline values: CDR1 MNHNS, CDR2 SASEGT. The CDR3 sequence is 17 residues long. V gave up 5 bases and J gave up 0 bases; unmatched junction bases: 11. DNA for the CDR3: TGTGCCAGCAGTTACGCACTTGGACAGGGGAGCTCCTACGAGCAGTACTTC. Translation gives CASSYALGQGSSYEQYF.

The J gene is TRBJ1-4, the V gene TRBV12-3 or TRBV12-4, with D uncertain. The CDR3 spans 13 residues. V was cut by 7 bases and J by 4 bases, with 10 bases left in between. The CDR3 here is CASMDGGNEKLFF. The CDR3 nucleotides are TGTGCCAGCATGGACGGTGGTAATGAAAAACTGTTTTTT.

Only a few counts were recorded for this clonotype. The chain links TRBV7-7 to TRBJ2-1; weak D call: TRBD2 (5 bases). The ends were cut back, 1 base at V and 8 bases at J, with 15 bases in the middle. The CDR3 is made up of 15 amino acids. The germline CDR1 and CDR2 sequences are SSHAT and FNYEAQ (reference sequence). The CDR3 is CASSLGGGRRDEQFF. As DNA, the CDR3 is TGTGCCAGCAGCTTAGGAGGAGGCCGTCGGGATGAGCAGTTCTTC.

The chain recombines TRBV5-1 with TRBJ2-1; D remains unclear. Trimming left V 2 bases short and J 8 bases short, with 17 bases between. The CDR3 length is 15 residues. Germline CDR1 SGHRS, CDR2 YFSETQ. The DNA of the CDR3 is TGCGCCAGCAGCTTTATGACATCGGGTGGGGATGAGCAGTTCTTC. Translation gives CASSFMTSGGDEQFF. Variable domain in full (rest from reference TRBV5-1 and TRBJ2-1): KAGVTQTPRYLIKTRGQQVTLSCSPISGHRSVSWYQQTPGQGLQFLFEYFSETQRNKGNFPGRFSGRQFSNSRSEMNVSTLELGDSALYLCASSFMTSGGDEQFFGPGTRLTVL.

This clonotype was seen at least ten times. This chain links TRBV28 with TRBJ2-1; 12 bases agree with TRBD2. With V trimmed by 2 bases and J by 8 bases, 16 bases remained unmatched. CDR3 length: 19 amino acids. Per germline, CDR1 MDHEN and CDR2 SYDVKM. CDR3 in DNA: TGTGCCAGCAGTTTAAGTATGGGTCGTCGGCTAGCGGGAGGGGATGAGCAGTTCTTC. The encoded protein is CASSLSMGRRLAGGDEQFF.

This clonotype was found many times. The rearrangement joins TRBV18 to TRBJ2-5; 8 bases are shared with TRBD1. The ends lost 6 bases at V and 12 bases at J; junction bases unmatched: 9. CDR1 KGHSH and CDR2 LQKENI come from the germline V gene. The CDR3 contains 12 residues. For the CDR3, the DNA is TGTGCCAGCTCCCAAGGACAGGGAAAAGAGTACTTC. It codes for CASSQGQGKEYF.

The V call is TRBV3-1, the J call TRBJ1-4, with a weak D call TRBD1 (5 bases). The CDR3 spans 18 residues. CDR1 is LGHDT, CDR2 YNNKEL, per germline (reference sequence). Trimming removed 1 base at V and 8 bases at J, with 23 bases between. The CDR3 spells CASSQGSGREGFWEKLFF. The CDR3 DNA sequence: TGTGCCAGCAGCCAAGGGTCAGGCAGGGAAGGTTTCTGGGAAAAACTGTTTTTT.

The rearrangement uses TRBV27 and TRBJ2-3; the D gene is possibly TRBD1 (6 bases). CDR1 is MNHEY and CDR2 is SMNVEV in the germline V gene (reference sequence). The CDR3 has 15 residues. V dropped 6 bases and J dropped 2 bases, with 15 bases sitting between them. The CDR3 DNA sequence: TGTGCCAGCAGCAATCGGGACACCTACACAGATACGCAGTATTTT. Translated: CASSNRDTYTDTQYF.

In its sample, this clonotype was seen a few times. A junction boundary mismatches the germline segment, possibly from a read error. The rearrangement joins TRBV6-1 to TRBJ2-5; no definite D call. The V gene's germline CDR1 is MNHNS and CDR2 SASEGT. The length of the CDR3 is 13 residues. CDR3 region: CASSEGPQETRYF. The CDR3 DNA sequence: TGTGCCAGCAGTGAAGGGCCCCAAGAGACCCGGTACTTC.

Remarks on this clonotype: The junction and the germline gene differ at one end; a read error may be behind it. This chain links TRBV28 with TRBJ1-4; TRBD1 is a possible D gene (6 bases). The CDR3 totals 14 residues. Germline values: CDR1 MDHEN, CDR2 SYDVKM. This chain's CDR3 is CASRTGLTNEKPFF. The DNA of the CDR3 is TGTGCCAGCCGCACAGGGCTAACTAATGAAAAACCGTTTTTT.

The chain is built from TRBV19 and TRBJ2-2; D may be TRBD1 or TRBD2 (5 bases each). The CDR3 has 14 amino acids. V dropped 7 bases and J dropped 0 bases, with 9 bases sitting between them. The V gene's germline CDR1 is LNHDA and CDR2 SQIVND (reference sequence). As DNA, the CDR3 is TGTGCCAGTAATGGGGGAGCGAACACCGGGGAGCTGTTTTTT. It specifies CASNGGANTGELFF.

This clonotype was found many times. CDR3 DNA: TGTGCCAGCAGCCAGGAGAGGGGGCAAGCTTTCTTT. It encodes CASSQERGQAFF. This chain connects TRBV3-1 to TRBJ1-1; 7 nucleotides agree with TRBD1. The J segment lost 9 bases and the V segment lost 3 bases, leaving 4 bases of the junction unmatched. Germline lookup yields CDR1 LGHDT and CDR2 YNNKEL (reference sequence). The CDR3 runs to 12 residues. The whole variable domain, remainder taken from reference TRBV3-1 and TRBJ1-1, is DTAVSQTPKYLVTQMGNDKSIKCEQNLGHDTMYWYKQDSKKFLKIMFSYNNKELIINETVPNRFSPKSPDKAHLNLHINSLELGDSAVYFCASSQERGQAFFGQGTRLTVV.

In regard to this clonotype: One end of the junction varies from germline; a read error may be responsible. This chain connects TRBV19 to TRBJ1-2; D gene ambiguous. The length of the CDR3 is 13 residues. Per the germline V gene, CDR1 is LNHDA and CDR2 is SQIVND (reference sequence). CDR3 nucleotide sequence: TGTGCCAGTAGTATGGACGCGGTTGGAGGCTGCACCTTC. This translates into CASSMDAVGGCTF.

On this clonotype: Here the CDR3 omits its conserved ending phenylalanine or tryptophan, so a read error is the likely source. V and J are TRBV9 and TRBJ2-7, with D perhaps TRBD1 (6 bases). The V gene's germline CDR1 is SGDLS and CDR2 YYNGEE. The CDR3 runs 13 residues. V lost 2 bases and J lost 2, with 8 bases in between. The CDR3 protein is CASSVGQTYEQYL. The CDR3 DNA reads as TGTGCCAGCAGCGTCGGACAGACCTACGAGCAGTACCTC.

This clonotype was found a few times. The chain combines TRBV10-3 with TRBJ2-5; a possible D gene is TRBD1 (5 bases). This CDR3 is 14 amino acids long. The ends were cut back, 8 bases at V and 4 bases at J, with 17 bases in the middle. The germline V gene has CDR1 ENHRY and CDR2 SYGVKD. The CDR3 here is CAISATHQGETQYF. CDR3 DNA sequence: TGTGCCATCTCGGCTACTCACCAGGGAGAGACCCAGTACTTC.

This clonotype showed up just a few times. The J gene is TRBJ2-7, the V gene TRBV20-1; weak D call: TRBD2 (6 bases). The CDR3 consists of 13 residues. Trimming cost V 6 bases and J 5 bases, with 17 bases left between them. CDR1 DFQATT and CDR2 SNEGSKA come from the germline V gene (reference sequence). The CDR3 sequence is CSASPPGADEQYF. DNA for the CDR3: TGCAGTGCCAGCCCCCCGGGAGCAGACGAGCAGTACTTC.

The chain has TRBV7-2 and TRBJ1-1, with 8 bases that match TRBD1. The germline gives CDR1 SGHTA, CDR2 FQGNSA. This CDR3 is 16 amino acids long. J lost 1 base, V lost 5 bases, and 9 bases had no gene match. The CDR3 nucleotides read TGTGCCAGCAGCGCTAGACAGGGGTGGGGGAACACTGAAGCTTTCTTT. This codes for CASSARQGWGNTEAFF.

V and J are TRBV19 and TRBJ1-2, with 7 bases lining up with TRBD1. Germline V CDR1 and CDR2: LNHDA, SQIVND (reference sequence). The CDR3 sequence is 13 residues long. V lost 2 bases and J lost 8; bases outside the gene matches: 5. Here the CDR3 reads CASSILGTVGYTF. The CDR3 DNA sequence: TGTGCCAGTAGTATACTTGGGACAGTGGGCTACACCTTC.

This clonotype was recorded a few times. The chain recombines TRBV19 with TRBJ1-2; D possibly corresponds to TRBD1 (5 bases). V was pared by 8 bases and J by 4 bases, with 17 bases between. The V gene's germline CDR1 is LNHDA and CDR2 SQIVND (reference sequence). The CDR3 runs to 14 residues. CDR3 residues: CASQRHGGVYGYTF. CDR3 sequence (DNA): TGTGCCAGTCAACGGCACGGGGGAGTCTATGGCTACACCTTC.

The chain links TRBV19 to TRBJ2-1, with a possible D match to TRBD2 (5 bases). The CDR3 is made up of 14 amino acids. Germline assignment: CDR1 LNHDA and CDR2 SQIVND (reference sequence). The germline V and J ends were trimmed by 6 bases and 5 bases, with 14 bases remaining between them. CDR3 sequence: CASSFRGVNNEQFF. The DNA for the CDR3 is TGTGCCAGTAGCTTTCGGGGAGTTAACAATGAGCAGTTCTTC.

This clonotype was counted at least ten times. This sequence joins TRBV11-2 and TRBJ1-2; D perhaps matches TRBD1 (5 bases). V was clipped by 6 bases and J by 8 bases, with 19 bases between them. CDR1 and CDR2 from the germline V gene are SGHAT and FQNNGV. This CDR3 is built from 14 residues. CDR3 nucleotide sequence: TGTGCCAGCAGTTCGAGGACCCCACGGGACGGCTACACCTTC. Translation gives CASSSRTPRDGYTF.

This clonotype showed up many times. The rearrangement uses TRBV4-1 and TRBJ2-7; no definite D call. V was trimmed by 1 base and J by 2 bases, leaving 9 bases between them. Germline CDR1 and CDR2: MGHRA and YSYEKL. This CDR3 has 14 residues. The CDR3, as DNA: TGCGCCAGCAGCCAAGGGATCGATGCCTACGAGCAGTACTTC. It specifies CASSQGIDAYEQYF.

In its sample, this clonotype was seen many times. V gene TRBV20-1 combines with J gene TRBJ2-3; D unresolved. The CDR3 is made up of 15 amino acids. CDR1 and CDR2 from the germline V gene are DFQATT and SNEGSKA (reference sequence). Trimming cost V 0 bases and J 5 bases, with 15 bases left between them. CDR3 region: CSARDLARPQDTQYF. The DNA for the CDR3 is TGCAGTGCTAGAGACTTAGCTAGACCACAAGATACGCAGTATTTT.

In this sample, this clonotype turned up many times. V and J are TRBV13 and TRBJ2-1; 7 bases align to TRBD2. CDR1 and CDR2 (germline): PRHDT, FYEKMQ (reference sequence). This CDR3 is 14 amino acids long. The junction had 10 bases not matched to a gene; V was cut back by 4 bases and J by 10 bases. Here the CDR3 reads CASSSTTKREEQFF. CDR3 sequence (DNA): TGTGCCAGCAGCTCAACGACAAAGCGGGAAGAGCAGTTCTTC. Based on the CDR3 plus reference TRBV13 and TRBJ2-1, the full variable domain is AAGVIQSPRHLIKEKRETATLKCYPIPRHDTVYWYQQGPGQDPQFLISFYEKMQSDKGSIPDRFSAQQFSDYHSELNMSSLELGDSALYFCASSSTTKREEQFFGPGTRLTVL.

This clonotype was counted only a few times. The chain employs TRBV7-2 and TRBJ2-7; perhaps TRBD2 as D (6 bases). The CDR3 runs to 17 residues. V gave up 5 bases and J gave up 0 bases, with 20 bases separating them. Germline values: CDR1 SGHTA, CDR2 FQGNSA. CDR3 DNA sequence: TGTGCCAGCAGCCGTGCGGAAAGCGGAGGGAGCTCCTACGAGCAGTACTTC. It translates to CASSRAESGGSSYEQYF.

The chain combines TRBV30 with TRBJ1-1; TRBD1 matches 10 bases. The CDR3 contains 14 residues. V was clipped by 8 bases and J by 3 bases; unmatched bases: 9. The germline gives CDR1 GTSNPN, CDR2 SVGIG (reference sequence). CDR3 DNA: TGTGCCGGGGGAAGGGACAGGGGCTACACTGAAGCTTTCTTT. It translates to CAGGRDRGYTEAFF.

In its sample, this clonotype was seen many times. The rearrangement uses TRBV4-1 and TRBJ2-1; D uncertain. Germline assignment: CDR1 MGHRA and CDR2 YSYEKL. The CDR3 loop spans 11 amino acids. V was shortened by 0 bases and J by 10 bases, with 4 bases between the two germline ends. CDR3 DNA sequence: TGCGCCAGCAGCCAAGAATGGGAGCAGTTCTTC. This gives the protein CASSQEWEQFF.